The 25 T cell receptor beta chains listed next were all sequenced from one sample in a study of shared clonotypes between healthy human individuals. TCRdb's copy holds only in-frame clones and misses some; the assay was immunoSEQ multiplex PCR. The top ten clones hold about 0.45% of a sample with roughly 1,500,000 clones, about 98% of them seen once. The sample was naive CD4+ T cells sorted from blood. Subset noted: CD45RA+ positively selected. The receptors derive from a man aged 25-40 years in good health.

This clone was picked up one time. The chain carries TRBV28 and TRBJ1-5, with 9 bases identical to TRBD1. The junction had 4 bases not matched to a gene; V was cut back by 2 bases and J by 2 bases. Per germline, CDR1 MDHEN and CDR2 SYDVKM. The CDR3 is 16 amino acids. The CDR3 region is CASSLIQGAGNQPQHF. CDR3 DNA sequence: TGTGCCAGCAGTTTAATACAGGGGGCTGGCAATCAGCCCCAGCATTTT.

With respect to this clone: One end of the junction does not line up with germline, which may come from a read error. The rearrangement joins TRBV2 to TRBJ2-5; D remains unclear. The CDR3 has 12 amino acids. CDR1 SNHLY and CDR2 FYNNEI come from the germline V gene. Here the CDR3 reads CASGEVSETQYF. CDR3 nucleotides: TGTGCCAGCGGTGAAGTATCAGAGACCCAGTACTTC.

This clone has only one observation. The rearrangement joins TRBV11-2 to TRBJ2-1; 13 bases line up with TRBD2. The CDR3 has 17 amino acids. In germline, CDR1 is SGHAT, CDR2 FQNNGV. V was clipped by 5 bases and J by 7 bases; unmatched bases: 11. The CDR3 DNA reads TGTGCCAGCAGCCCCCTGACTAGCGGGAGGACTATAAATGAGCAGTTCTTC. Protein product: CASSPLTSGRTINEQFF.

The chain employs TRBV7-3 and TRBJ2-7; the D is unclear. The CDR3 runs 11 residues. Germline lookup yields CDR1 SGHTA and CDR2 FQGTGA. Trimming left V 6 bases short and J 6 bases short, with 9 bases between. DNA for the CDR3: TGTGCCAGCAGAGGCCAGATCGAGCAGTACTTC. Translating gives CASRGQIEQYF.

The chain is built from TRBV5-4 and TRBJ2-1; D is unresolved. The germline CDR1 and CDR2 sequences are SGHNT and YYREEE (reference sequence). The CDR3 covers 13 residues. The germline V and J ends were trimmed by 3 bases and 7 bases, with 11 bases remaining between them. In DNA, the CDR3 is TGTGCCAGCAGCTCCTCCCGGGTTAATGAGCAGTTCTTC. Residues: CASSSSRVNEQFF.

The chain uses TRBV6-1 and TRBJ2-5; D is perhaps TRBD2 (5 bases). From germline, CDR1 is MNHNS and CDR2 SASEGT. The CDR3 is made up of 14 amino acids. The V end was cut by 4 bases, the J end by 5 bases, with 14 bases between. In DNA form, the CDR3 reads TGTGCCAGCAGTGGACGAGTGGAGCGGGAGACCCAGTACTTC. Translation: CASSGRVERETQYF.

The gene calls are TRBV27 and TRBJ2-7; 8 nucleotides match TRBD2. The CDR3 length is 14 residues. Germline assignment: CDR1 MNHEY and CDR2 SMNVEV (reference sequence). Trimming cost V 6 bases and J 2 bases; bases outside gene matches: 6. CDR3 sequence reads: CASREAGVAYEQYF. The CDR3 nucleotides are TGTGCCAGCAGGGAAGCGGGAGTCGCCTACGAGCAGTACTTC.

This chain joins TRBV20-1 and TRBJ1-2; D is possibly TRBD1 (6 bases). Trimming pared 6 bases from V and 8 bases from J, leaving 13 bases between. In germline, CDR1 is DFQATT, CDR2 SNEGSKA (reference sequence). The CDR3 runs 11 residues. The CDR3 sequence: CSAFNRDGYTF. The CDR3 bases are TGCAGTGCATTCAACAGGGACGGCTACACCTTC.

The chain links TRBV6-5 to TRBJ2-1; perhaps TRBD2 as D (5 bases). Trimming removed 6 bases from V and 0 bases from J, with 12 bases in between. CDR1 MNHEY and CDR2 SVGAGI come from the germline V gene. CDR3 size: 15 residues. CDR3 loop: CASRDRGSSYNEQFF. Written as DNA, the CDR3 is TGTGCCAGCAGGGACCGGGGTAGCTCCTACAATGAGCAGTTCTTC.

The chain joins TRBV18 to TRBJ2-1, with D possibly being TRBD2 (6 bases). CDR1 and CDR2 from the germline V gene are KGHSH and LQKENI. With 3 bases removed from V and 4 bases from J, the gap between germline ends came to 16 bases. This CDR3 has 16 amino acids. CDR3 sequence: CASSPVRSSGYNEQFF. The CDR3 DNA sequence: TGTGCCAGCTCACCCGTAAGGTCCAGCGGGTACAATGAGCAGTTCTTC.

For this clone: In the same sample, other DNA sequences code for this CDR3. This chain joins TRBV7-2 and TRBJ1-2; possibly TRBD1 for D (5 bases). Germline CDR1 is SGHTA and CDR2 is FQGNSA. Trimming took off 2 bases at V and 2 bases at J, with 6 bases between the two ends. The CDR3 runs to 13 residues. The DNA of the CDR3 is TGTGCCAGCAGCTTACGGGGGAACTATGGCTACACCTTC. Encoded protein: CASSLRGNYGYTF.

This chain joins TRBV5-1 and TRBJ2-7; 7 bases align to TRBD2. V was pared by 0 bases and J by 0 bases, with 6 bases of the junction left unmatched. The CDR3 sequence is 16 residues long. CDR1 and CDR2 from the germline V gene are SGHRS and YFSETQ. CDR3 nucleotides: TGCGCCAGCAGCTTGGCTGGCGGGAGCGACTCCTACGAGCAGTACTTC. Its translation is CASSLAGGSDSYEQYF.

This chain uses TRBV5-1 with TRBJ2-2; D remains unclear. The CDR3 extends over 16 amino acids. V lost 0 bases and J 5 bases, leaving 14 bases between the germline ends. Germline-derived CDR1 and CDR2 are SGHRS and YFSETQ. The CDR3 DNA follows: TGCGCCAGCAGCTTGGGTCCCCAAACTCCGACCGGGGAGCTGTTTTTT. It translates to CASSLGPQTPTGELFF.

The gene calls are TRBV7-3 and TRBJ2-1; 7 bases map to TRBD2. The J segment lost 5 bases and the V segment lost 1 base, leaving 11 bases of the junction unmatched. CDR1 is SGHTA, CDR2 FQGTGA, per germline. CDR3 length: 17 amino acids. DNA of the CDR3: TGTGCCAGCAGCTTAATGAGTGGCGGGAGTGTCCACAATGAGCAGTTCTTC. Amino acids: CASSLMSGGSVHNEQFF.

The chain combines TRBV11-3 with TRBJ2-5; D gene uncertain. CDR1 SGHNT and CDR2 YENEEA come from the germline V gene. This CDR3 contains 15 residues. The ends were cut back, 4 bases at V and 3 bases at J, with 15 bases in the middle. The CDR3 nucleotides read TGTGCCAGCAGCTCATCCCGGGCCATCGAAGAGACCCAGTACTTC. Its protein product is CASSSSRAIEETQYF.

This rearrangement joins TRBV7-2 to TRBJ1-1, with D hard to call. Germline CDR1 and CDR2: SGHTA and FQGNSA. The CDR3 totals 12 residues. Trimming pared 5 bases from V and 9 bases from J, leaving 13 bases between. CDR3 sequence: CASSPGVGKAFF. The CDR3, as DNA: TGTGCCAGCAGCCCCGGGGTGGGGAAAGCTTTCTTT.

The chain joins TRBV5-1 to TRBJ2-7; the match to TRBD1 covers 10 bases. Germline V gene data show CDR1 as SGHRS and CDR2 as YFSETQ. This CDR3 is 16 amino acids long. The junction had 10 bases not matched to a gene; V was cut back by 0 bases and J by 7 bases. CDR3 in DNA: TGCGCCAGCAGCTTGGATAGGTTAGGACAGGGGGATGAGCAGTACTTC. Protein: CASSLDRLGQGDEQYF. Complete variable domain (other parts from reference TRBV5-1 and TRBJ2-7): KAGVTQTPRYLIKTRGQQVTLSCSPISGHRSVSWYQQTPGQGLQFLFEYFSETQRNKGNFPGRFSGRQFSNSRSEMNVSTLELGDSALYLCASSLDRLGQGDEQYFGPGTRLTVT.

To note about this clone: Other DNA sequences in this specimen translate into the identical CDR3. J is TRBJ2-7 and V is TRBV28; D remains unclear. Trimming took 4 bases from V and 4 from J, leaving 5 bases between them. CDR3 length: 11 residues. Germline V gene sequence: CDR1 MDHEN, CDR2 SYDVKM. The CDR3 DNA reads TGTGCCAGCAGTTCCGGTTACGAGCAGTACTTC. This codes for CASSSGYEQYF.

The CDR3 sequence: CASSIDRGGDSYNEQFF. The CDR3 region has the DNA TGTGCCAGTAGTATAGATCGGGGAGGGGACTCCTACAATGAGCAGTTCTTC. The gene calls are TRBV19 and TRBJ2-1, with TRBD2 matching over 7 bases. The ends lost 0 bases at V and 0 bases at J; junction bases unmatched: 5. The CDR3 extends over 17 amino acids. Germline lookup yields CDR1 LNHDA and CDR2 SQIVND (reference sequence).

The chain uses TRBV11-2 and TRBJ2-1, with D perhaps TRBD2 (6 bases). The CDR3 runs 14 residues. V was clipped by 5 bases and J by 0 bases, with 8 bases between them. Germline V gene lookup returns CDR1 SGHAT and CDR2 FQNNGV. The DNA of the CDR3 is TGTGCCAGCAGCCGGAGGGGCTCCTACAATGAGCAGTTCTTC. Encoded protein: CASSRRGSYNEQFF. The full variable domain, its missing parts supplied by reference TRBV11-2 and TRBJ2-1, is EAGVAQSPRYKIIEKRQSVAFWCNPISGHATLYWYQQILGQGPKLLIQFQNNGVVDDSQLPKDRFSAERLKGVDSTLKIQPAKLEDSAVYLCASSRRGSYNEQFFGPGTRLTVL.

This clone was observed once. The chain combines TRBV18 with TRBJ2-7; 8 bases map to TRBD1. CDR1 is KGHSH, CDR2 LQKENI, per germline. The CDR3 is made up of 16 amino acids. The junction had 7 bases not matched to a gene; V was cut back by 3 bases and J by 0 bases. The CDR3 loop is CASSPWTGRSSYEQYF. The CDR3 region has the DNA TGTGCCAGCTCACCCTGGACAGGGAGAAGCTCCTACGAGCAGTACTTC.

The V and J genes are TRBV15 and TRBJ2-5, with 10 nucleotides matching TRBD1. The CDR3 has 16 amino acids. Trimming cost V 3 bases and J 5 bases; bases outside gene matches: 9. CDR1 is LNHNV, CDR2 YYDKDF, per germline (reference sequence). The CDR3 spells CATSRLDRGLGETQYF. CDR3 nucleotides: TGTGCCACCAGCAGGCTCGACAGGGGGCTTGGGGAGACCCAGTACTTC.

This CDR3 is CASNHGLVGEQYF. The CDR3 DNA follows: TGTGCCAGCAACCACGGGCTAGTAGGGGAGCAGTACTTC. The chain uses TRBV6-6 and TRBJ2-7; D is uncertain. This CDR3 is 13 amino acids long. Trimming took 7 bases from V and 7 from J, leaving 17 bases between them. Per the germline V gene, CDR1 is MNHNY and CDR2 is SVGAGI (reference sequence).

The J gene is TRBJ2-1, the V gene TRBV5-6; the D is unclear. Per the germline V gene, CDR1 is SGHDT and CDR2 is YYEEEE. V lost 4 bases and J 9 bases, leaving 11 bases between the germline ends. The CDR3 runs to 12 residues. CDR3 sequence: CASSPVVGEQFF. The CDR3 DNA follows: TGTGCCAGCAGCCCAGTGGTAGGTGAGCAGTTCTTC.

V usage is TRBV5-1 and J usage is TRBJ2-7; 9 nucleotides agree with TRBD1. Trimming took 1 base from V and 5 from J; bases not matched to a gene: 7. CDR1 SGHRS and CDR2 YFSETQ come from the germline V gene. The CDR3 runs to 15 residues. The CDR3 DNA is TGCGCCAGCAGCTTGAACCGGGACAGGGACCACGAGCAGTACTTC. This gives the protein CASSLNRDRDHEQYF.